Each of the 25 T cell receptor beta chains below was sequenced from the same sample in a study of CD8 T cells in ankylosing spondylitis. MiXCR was run by TCRdb on the 5' RACE reads, yielding one entry per CDR3 protein. The table includes 300,000 to 350,000 distinct CDR3 sequences, around 20% detected once. The sequencing input was blood, either unsorted or a sorted T cell fraction (not recorded which). The receptors derive from a female donor with ankylosing spondylitis or in good health (not recorded which).

In this sample, this clonotype turned up many times. The V gene is TRBV20-1, the J gene TRBJ2-3; 10 nucleotides match TRBD2. The J segment lost 1 base and the V segment lost 3 bases, leaving 10 bases of the junction unmatched. CDR1 DFQATT and CDR2 SNEGSKA come from the germline V gene (reference sequence). CDR3 length: 17 amino acids. The CDR3 is CSASPTLAGVRTDTQYF. Written as DNA, the CDR3 is TGCAGTGCTAGTCCCACTCTAGCGGGAGTTCGCACAGATACGCAGTATTTT.

In its sample, this clonotype was seen a few times. This chain links TRBV12-3 or TRBV12-4 with TRBJ1-2; D call uncertain. V lost 6 bases, J lost 4 bases, and 12 bases lay in between. The CDR3 loop spans 13 amino acids. This chain's CDR3 is CASSKSVVYGYTF. The CDR3 DNA sequence: TGTGCCAGCAGCAAATCAGTCGTCTATGGCTACACCTTC.

The CDR3 region has the DNA TGTGCCAGCAGCCCGACAGGGCGGAATGGCTACACCTTC. Protein product: CASSPTGRNGYTF. The V gene is TRBV6-1, the J gene TRBJ1-2; 7 bases line up with TRBD1. The trim removed 6 bases at V and 6 bases at J, leaving 7 bases unmatched. Germline CDR1 reads MNHNS; CDR2 reads SASEGT. The CDR3 is 13 amino acids.

The chain uses TRBV5-1 and TRBJ1-2; D perhaps matches TRBD1 (6 bases). This CDR3 region has 14 residues. Germline values: CDR1 SGHRS, CDR2 YFSETQ. V dropped 0 bases and J dropped 2 bases, with 8 bases sitting between them. The CDR3 DNA reads as TGCGCCAGCAGCTTGGCAGGGGACAACTATGGCTACACCTTC. Encoded protein: CASSLAGDNYGYTF. The full variable domain, with the rest looked up from reference TRBV5-1 and TRBJ1-2, is KAGVTQTPRYLIKTRGQQVTLSCSPISGHRSVSWYQQTPGQGLQFLFEYFSETQRNKGNFPGRFSGRQFSNSRSEMNVSTLELGDSALYLCASSLAGDNYGYTFGSGTRLTVV.

This chain connects TRBV18 to TRBJ2-7; no clear D. Per the germline V gene, CDR1 is KGHSH and CDR2 is LQKENI. The ends were cut back, 1 base at V and 6 bases at J, with 4 bases in the middle. CDR3 length: 11 amino acids. For the CDR3, the DNA is TGTGCCAGCTCACCACAGGCCGAGCAGTACTTC. Its translation: CASSPQAEQYF.

The chain joins TRBV7-2 to TRBJ2-3; unclear D gene. Germline V gene lookup returns CDR1 SGHTA and CDR2 FQGNSA. Between the trimmed V and J ends, which lost 5 bases and 7 bases, there was a span of 10 bases. This CDR3 is 12 amino acids long. The CDR3 here is CASSLTRYTQYF. CDR3 nucleotides: TGTGCCAGCAGCCTGACGAGATATACGCAGTATTTT.

This chain joins TRBV10-3 and TRBJ1-1; D may be TRBD1 (6 bases). Trimming removed 3 bases from V and 4 bases from J, with 12 bases in between. The CDR3 contains 14 residues. CDR1 ENHRY and CDR2 SYGVKD come from the germline V gene. The CDR3 sequence: CAISEGGRTTEAFF. The CDR3 coding sequence is TGTGCCATCAGTGAAGGGGGGCGAACCACTGAAGCTTTCTTT.

The table lists this clonotype with many counts. This chain links TRBV6-2 or TRBV6-3 with TRBJ2-5, with D tentatively TRBD2 (6 bases). This CDR3 has 13 residues. The germline gives CDR1 MNHEY, CDR2 SVGEGT. Trimming took off 11 bases at V and 4 bases at J, with 17 bases between the two ends. The CDR3: CAGARGGRETQYF. The CDR3 nucleotides are TGTGCCGGTGCCCGAGGAGGGAGAGAGACCCAGTACTTC.

This clonotype appeared a few times. This chain uses TRBV7-2 with TRBJ2-1; D gene unclear. Germline-derived CDR1 and CDR2 are SGHTA and FQGNSA. This CDR3 spans 12 amino acids. V dropped 0 bases and J dropped 5 bases, with 2 bases sitting between them. The CDR3 DNA sequence: TGTGCCAGCAGCTTAGCCAACAATGAGCAGTTCTTC. Translating gives CASSLANNEQFF. Full variable domain (missing parts from reference TRBV7-2 and TRBJ2-1): GAGVSQSPSNKVTEKGKDVELRCDPISGHTALYWYRQSLGQGLEFLIYFQGNSAPDKSGLPSDRFSAERTGGSVSTLTIQRTQQEDSAVYLCASSLANNEQFFGPGTRLTVL.

The sample holds a few counts of this clonotype. The rearrangement uses TRBV10-3 and TRBJ1-4, with a tentative D call TRBD1 (6 bases). The V gene's germline CDR1 is ENHRY and CDR2 SYGVKD. CDR3 size: 15 residues. V gave up 3 bases and J gave up 10 bases, with 18 bases separating them. The CDR3 region is CAISEADTGPLKLFF. CDR3 in DNA: TGTGCCATCAGTGAAGCCGACACAGGGCCCTTAAAACTGTTTTTT.

This clonotype was observed a handful of times. This sequence joins TRBV6-1 and TRBJ2-2; 10 nucleotides line up with TRBD1. This CDR3 contains 15 residues. The germline V gene has CDR1 MNHNS and CDR2 SASEGT. V lost 5 bases, J lost 5 bases, and 5 bases stayed unmatched. The CDR3 spells CASSKTGGATGELFF. DNA for the CDR3: TGTGCCAGCAGTAAGACAGGGGGCGCAACCGGGGAGCTGTTTTTT.

This chain uses TRBV3-1 with TRBJ1-1; D possibly corresponds to TRBD1 (5 bases). The V gene's germline CDR1 is LGHDT and CDR2 YNNKEL (reference sequence). This CDR3 contains 13 residues. Trimming left V 4 bases short and J 7 bases short, with 13 bases between. The CDR3 protein is CASSLGDGIEAFF. The CDR3 nucleotides are TGTGCCAGCAGCCTCGGGGACGGTATTGAAGCTTTCTTT.

This sequence joins TRBV9 and TRBJ2-5; TRBD1 aligns across 9 bases. Trimming at V came to 4 bases and at J to 1 base, leaving 2 bases not matched to a gene. Germline assignment: CDR1 SGDLS and CDR2 YYNGEE. CDR3 size: 14 residues. CDR3 loop: CASSMTGGQETQYF. CDR3 DNA: TGTGCCAGCAGCATGACAGGGGGCCAAGAGACCCAGTACTTC.

There are a few counts of this clonotype. The V and J genes are TRBV7-2 and TRBJ2-3, with 12 positions matching TRBD2. This CDR3 spans 15 amino acids. Germline V gene lookup returns CDR1 SGHTA and CDR2 FQGNSA. The V segment lost 3 bases and the J segment 4 bases; nucleotides outside the gene matches: 2. CDR3 nucleotide sequence: TGTGCCAGCAGCTTCTCTAGCGGGAGGGCAGATACGCAGTATTTT. This sequence encodes CASSFSSGRADTQYF.

The chain combines TRBV3-1 with TRBJ2-7; D is uncertain. Per the germline V gene, CDR1 is LGHDT and CDR2 is YNNKEL (reference sequence). Trimming shortened V by 4 bases and J by 4 bases, and 11 bases separated the two germline ends. This CDR3 has 13 amino acids. CDR3 bases: TGTGCCAGCAGCCCACATCCTCAATACGAGCAGTACTTC. This translates into CASSPHPQYEQYF.

The V and J genes are TRBV10-2 and TRBJ2-7; D gene unclear. The germline V gene has CDR1 WSHSY and CDR2 SAAADI. V was trimmed by 6 bases and J by 3 bases, leaving 18 bases between them. The CDR3 is made up of 15 amino acids. CDR3 nucleotides: TGCGCCAGCAGCGCAATTACCCCGCTCTACTACGAGCAGTACTTC. Translating gives CASSAITPLYYEQYF.

The chain recombines TRBV9 with TRBJ2-7, with TRBD2 matching 7 bases. Germline V CDR1 and CDR2: SGDLS, YYNGEE. With 5 bases clipped from V and 0 bases from J, the junction kept 5 bases outside the gene matches. The CDR3 sequence is 14 residues long. The CDR3 reads CASSASGNSYEQYF. The CDR3 coding sequence is TGTGCCAGCAGTGCTAGCGGAAACTCCTACGAGCAGTACTTC.

This clonotype appeared a few times. The J gene is TRBJ1-1, the V gene TRBV5-1; tentative D call: TRBD1 (5 bases). The germline CDR1 and CDR2 sequences are SGHRS and YFSETQ. The length of the CDR3 is 13 residues. The V and J ends lost 2 bases and 7 bases respectively, with 12 bases between them. The CDR3 here is CASSFGGDGEAFF. DNA of the CDR3: TGCGCCAGCAGCTTCGGGGGGGATGGTGAAGCTTTCTTT. The full variable domain, with the rest looked up from reference TRBV5-1 and TRBJ1-1, is KAGVTQTPRYLIKTRGQQVTLSCSPISGHRSVSWYQQTPGQGLQFLFEYFSETQRNKGNFPGRFSGRQFSNSRSEMNVSTLELGDSALYLCASSFGGDGEAFFGQGTRLTVV.

This clonotype was picked up a small number of times. The V call is TRBV27, the J call TRBJ2-5; TRBD2 matches 9 bases. The CDR3 contains 18 residues. Germline CDR1 is MNHEY and CDR2 is SMNVEV (reference sequence). V was pared by 6 bases and J by 1 base, with 15 bases of the junction left unmatched. CDR3 in amino acids: CASSKTLISGSIQETQYF. The CDR3, as DNA: TGTGCCAGCAGCAAAACGCTTATTAGCGGGAGTATCCAAGAGACCCAGTACTTC.

The CDR3 region is CASSPSSIRGYYEQYF. The CDR3 DNA is TGTGCCAGCAGTCCCTCGAGTATCCGGGGGTACTACGAGCAGTACTTC. The V gene is TRBV12-3 or TRBV12-4, the J gene TRBJ2-7, with D possibly matching TRBD2 (6 bases). Trimming shortened V by 5 bases and J by 3 bases, and 20 bases separated the two germline ends. CDR3 length equals 16 residues.

This clonotype was found many times. The chain employs TRBV7-8 and TRBJ2-7, with 7 bases matching TRBD2. Trimming cost V 0 bases and J 0 bases; bases outside gene matches: 8. The CDR3 extends over 17 amino acids. Per the germline V gene, CDR1 is SGHVS and CDR2 is FQNEAQ. Here the CDR3 DNA reads TGTGCCAGCAGCTTAGCCCAAACTAGCGACAGCTCCTACGAGCAGTACTTC. Translating gives CASSLAQTSDSSYEQYF.

This clonotype showed up just a few times. CDR3 nucleotides: TGTGCCAGCAGTTCGGGACCCAGAGATGGTGGTGGCTACACCTTC. This encodes CASSSGPRDGGGYTF. The chain uses TRBV12-3 or TRBV12-4 and TRBJ1-2; a weak D match, TRBD1 (5 bases). V was cut by 4 bases and J by 7 bases, with 19 bases left in between. This CDR3 spans 15 amino acids.

This chain links TRBV7-2 with TRBJ2-2, with D hard to call. Germline loops: CDR1 SGHTA, CDR2 FQGNSA. Trimming took 4 bases from V and 6 from J, leaving 9 bases between them. The CDR3 runs to 13 residues. The CDR3 loop reads CASSYDHAGELFF. DNA of the CDR3: TGTGCCAGCAGCTACGATCATGCCGGGGAGCTGTTTTTT.

The V gene is TRBV27, the J gene TRBJ2-3; possibly TRBD1 for D (6 bases). The CDR3 has 14 amino acids. CDR1 and CDR2 from the germline V gene are MNHEY and SMNVEV (reference sequence). Between the trimmed V and J ends, which lost 5 bases and 4 bases, there was a span of 13 bases. DNA of the CDR3: TGTGCCAGCAGTCCGAAATCAGGGGCAGATACGCAGTATTTT. Its translation: CASSPKSGADTQYF.

The chain combines TRBV12-3 or TRBV12-4 with TRBJ2-5; 10 bases are shared with TRBD2. With 2 bases clipped from V and 4 bases from J, the junction kept 4 bases outside the gene matches. CDR3 size: 15 residues. The CDR3 sequence is CASSLLAGAGETQYF. The CDR3 DNA reads TGTGCCAGCAGTTTACTAGCGGGAGCCGGAGAGACCCAGTACTTC.